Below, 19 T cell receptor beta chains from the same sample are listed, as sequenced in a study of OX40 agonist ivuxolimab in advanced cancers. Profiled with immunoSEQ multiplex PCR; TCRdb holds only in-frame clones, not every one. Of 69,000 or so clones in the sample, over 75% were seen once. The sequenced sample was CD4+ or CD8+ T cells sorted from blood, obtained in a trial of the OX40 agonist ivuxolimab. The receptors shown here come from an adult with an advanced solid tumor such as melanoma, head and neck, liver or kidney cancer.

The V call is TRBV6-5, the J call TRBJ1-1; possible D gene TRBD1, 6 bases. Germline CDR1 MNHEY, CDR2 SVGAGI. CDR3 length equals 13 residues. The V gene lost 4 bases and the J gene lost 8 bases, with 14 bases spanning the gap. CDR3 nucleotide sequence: TGTGCCAGCAGTTTCTTCAGGGGTTCAGAAGCTTTCTTT. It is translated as CASSFFRGSEAFF.

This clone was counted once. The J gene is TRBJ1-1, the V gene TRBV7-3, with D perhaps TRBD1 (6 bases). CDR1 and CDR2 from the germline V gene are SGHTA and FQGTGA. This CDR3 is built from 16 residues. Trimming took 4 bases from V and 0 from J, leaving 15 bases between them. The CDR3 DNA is TGTGCCAGCAGCTCCGGGTCAGGGGTAATGAACACTGAAGCTTTCTTT. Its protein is CASSSGSGVMNTEAFF. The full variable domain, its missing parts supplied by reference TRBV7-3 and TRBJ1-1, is GAGVSQTPSNKVTEKGKYVELRCDPISGHTALYWYRQSLGQGPEFLIYFQGTGAADDSGLPNDRFFAVRPEGSVSTLKIQRTERGDSAVYLCASSSGSGVMNTEAFFGQGTRLTVV.

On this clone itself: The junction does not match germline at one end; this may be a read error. The CDR3 sequence is CASSGQGVRQANIGELFF. The CDR3 DNA reads as TGTGCCAGCAGTGGACAGGGGGTGCGCCAGGCCAACATCGGGGAGCTGTTTTTT. The chain is built from TRBV2 and TRBJ2-2; TRBD1 aligns across 9 bases. Germline V CDR1 and CDR2: SNHLY, FYNNEI. The CDR3 length is 18 residues.

The CDR3 DNA reads TGTGCCAGCAGTTATGCCGACAGGGTGAACACTGAAGCTTTCTTT. It translates to CASSYADRVNTEAFF. The rearrangement joins TRBV6-5 to TRBJ1-1, with 7 bases aligning to TRBD1. The V segment lost 3 bases and the J segment 0 bases; nucleotides outside the gene matches: 4. Germline CDR1 MNHEY, CDR2 SVGAGI. The CDR3 length is 15 residues.

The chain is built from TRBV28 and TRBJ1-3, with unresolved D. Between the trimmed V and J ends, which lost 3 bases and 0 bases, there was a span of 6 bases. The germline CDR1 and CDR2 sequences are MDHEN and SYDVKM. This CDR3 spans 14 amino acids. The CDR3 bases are TGTGCCAGCAGTTTCGGTAGCTCTGGAAACACCATATATTTT. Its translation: CASSFGSSGNTIYF.

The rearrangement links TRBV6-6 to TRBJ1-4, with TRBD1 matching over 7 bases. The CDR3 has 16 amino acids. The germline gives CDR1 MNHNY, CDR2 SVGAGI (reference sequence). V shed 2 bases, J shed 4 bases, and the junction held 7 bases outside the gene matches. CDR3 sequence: CASSYVGQAYNEKLFF. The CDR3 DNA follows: TGTGCCAGCAGTTACGTCGGACAGGCCTATAATGAAAAACTGTTTTTT.

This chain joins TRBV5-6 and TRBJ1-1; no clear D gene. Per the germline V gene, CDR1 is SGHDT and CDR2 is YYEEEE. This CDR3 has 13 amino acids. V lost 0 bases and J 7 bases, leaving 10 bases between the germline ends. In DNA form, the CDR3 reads TGTGCCAGCAGCTTGGTTGAAGGGATTGAAGCTTTCTTT. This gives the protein CASSLVEGIEAFF.

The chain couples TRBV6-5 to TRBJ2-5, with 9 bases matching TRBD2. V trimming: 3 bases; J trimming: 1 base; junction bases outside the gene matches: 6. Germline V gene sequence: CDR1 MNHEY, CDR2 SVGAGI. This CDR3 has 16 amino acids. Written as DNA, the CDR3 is TGTGCCAGCAGTTATTCGTGGCGGGAGGGCCAAGAGACCCAGTACTTC. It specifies CASSYSWREGQETQYF.

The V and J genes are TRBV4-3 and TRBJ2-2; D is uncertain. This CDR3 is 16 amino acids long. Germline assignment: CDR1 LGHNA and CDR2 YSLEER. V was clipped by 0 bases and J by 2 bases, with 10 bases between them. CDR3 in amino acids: CASSQDGLGNTGELFF. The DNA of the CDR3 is TGCGCCAGCAGCCAAGATGGGCTGGGTAACACCGGGGAGCTGTTTTTT.

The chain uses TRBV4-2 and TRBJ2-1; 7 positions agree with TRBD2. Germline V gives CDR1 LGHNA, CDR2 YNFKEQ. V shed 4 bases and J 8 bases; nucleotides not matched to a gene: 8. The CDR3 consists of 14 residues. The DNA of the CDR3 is TGTGCCAGCAGCCTTTGGACTAGTTGGGATGAGCAGTTCTTC. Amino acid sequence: CASSLWTSWDEQFF.

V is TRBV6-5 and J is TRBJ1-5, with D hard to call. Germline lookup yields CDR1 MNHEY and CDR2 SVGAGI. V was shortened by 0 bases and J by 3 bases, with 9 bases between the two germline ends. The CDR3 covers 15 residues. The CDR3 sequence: CASSYSPDHNQPQHF. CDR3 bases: TGTGCCAGCAGTTACTCGCCAGACCACAATCAGCCCCAGCATTTT.

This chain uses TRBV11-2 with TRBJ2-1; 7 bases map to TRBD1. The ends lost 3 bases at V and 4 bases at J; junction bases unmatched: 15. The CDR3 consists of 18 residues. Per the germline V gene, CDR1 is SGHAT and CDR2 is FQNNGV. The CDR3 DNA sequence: TGTGCCAGCAGCTTTACAGGGGAAGAACTCCCTTCTTACAATGAGCAGTTCTTC. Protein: CASSFTGEELPSYNEQFF.

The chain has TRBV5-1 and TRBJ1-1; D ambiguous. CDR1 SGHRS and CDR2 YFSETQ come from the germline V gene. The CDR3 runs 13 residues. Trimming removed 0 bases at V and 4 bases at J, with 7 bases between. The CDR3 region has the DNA TGCGCCAGCAGCTTGGGCGGCCCCACTGAAGCTTTCTTT. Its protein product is CASSLGGPTEAFF. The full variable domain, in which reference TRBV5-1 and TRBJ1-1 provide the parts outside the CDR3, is KAGVTQTPRYLIKTRGQQVTLSCSPISGHRSVSWYQQTPGQGLQFLFEYFSETQRNKGNFPGRFSGRQFSNSRSEMNVSTLELGDSALYLCASSLGGPTEAFFGQGTRLTVV.

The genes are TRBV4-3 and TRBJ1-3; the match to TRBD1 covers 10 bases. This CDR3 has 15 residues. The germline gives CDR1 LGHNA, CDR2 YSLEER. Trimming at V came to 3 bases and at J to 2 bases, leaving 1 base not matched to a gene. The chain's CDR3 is CASSHGTGAGNTIYF. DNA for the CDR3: TGCGCCAGCAGCCACGGGACAGGGGCTGGAAACACCATATATTTT.

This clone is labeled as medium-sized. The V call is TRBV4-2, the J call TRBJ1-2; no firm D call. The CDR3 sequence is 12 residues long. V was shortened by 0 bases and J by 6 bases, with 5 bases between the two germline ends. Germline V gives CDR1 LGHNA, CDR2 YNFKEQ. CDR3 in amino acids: CASSQDGDGYTF. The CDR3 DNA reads TGTGCCAGCAGCCAAGATGGGGATGGCTACACCTTC.

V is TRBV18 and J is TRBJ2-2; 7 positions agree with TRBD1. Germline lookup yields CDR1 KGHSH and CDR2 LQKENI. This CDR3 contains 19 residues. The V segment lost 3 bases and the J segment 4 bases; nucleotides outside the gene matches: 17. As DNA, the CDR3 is TGTGCCAGCTCACCCCCGAGGGAAGGGGGCTGGATGGGCACCGGGGAGCTGTTTTTT. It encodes CASSPPREGGWMGTGELFF.

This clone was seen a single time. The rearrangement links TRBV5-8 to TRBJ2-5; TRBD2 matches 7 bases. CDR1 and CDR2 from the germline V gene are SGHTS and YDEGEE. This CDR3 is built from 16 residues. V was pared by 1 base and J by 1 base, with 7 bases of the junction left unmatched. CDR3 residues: CASSLLAGEPQETQYF. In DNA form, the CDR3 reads TGTGCCAGCAGCTTGTTGGCGGGAGAACCCCAAGAGACCCAGTACTTC.

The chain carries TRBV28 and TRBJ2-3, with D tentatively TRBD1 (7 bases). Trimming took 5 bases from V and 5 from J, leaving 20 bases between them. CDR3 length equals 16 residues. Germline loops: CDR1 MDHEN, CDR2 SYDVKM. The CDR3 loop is CASSRLRGGGGDTQYF. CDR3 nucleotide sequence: TGTGCCAGCAGTAGACTCCGTGGAGGGGGCGGAGATACGCAGTATTTT.

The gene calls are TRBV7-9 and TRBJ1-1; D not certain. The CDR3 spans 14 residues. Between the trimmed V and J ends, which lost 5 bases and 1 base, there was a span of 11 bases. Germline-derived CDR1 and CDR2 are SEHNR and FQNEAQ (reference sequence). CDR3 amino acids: CASSRTAENTEAFF. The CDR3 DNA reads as TGTGCCAGCAGCCGCACGGCAGAGAACACTGAAGCTTTCTTT.